This entry lists 19 T cell receptor beta chains sequenced from one sample in a study of blood T cell repertoires in COVID-19. The assay was immunoSEQ multiplex PCR, and TCRdb's table has in-frame clones only and misses some. The data hold some 350,000 clones, with around nine tenths observed a single time. Sample: peripheral blood. These receptors came from a woman younger than 30 who had recovered from COVID-19.

The genes are TRBV11-2 and TRBJ2-6; D gene unclear. The CDR3 is 15 residues long. CDR1 and CDR2 (germline): SGHAT, FQNNGV. The V end was cut by 7 bases, the J end by 3 bases, with 13 bases between. In DNA, the CDR3 is TGTGCCAGCACCAGAACGCCTGTTGGGGCCAACGTCCTGACTTTC. Translating gives CASTRTPVGANVLTF. The complete variable domain, with remaining parts taken from reference TRBV11-2 and TRBJ2-6, reads EAGVAQSPRYKIIEKRQSVAFWCNPISGHATLYWYQQILGQGPKLLIQFQNNGVVDDSQLPKDRFSAERLKGVDSTLKIQPAKLEDSAVYLCASTRTPVGANVLTFGAGSRLTVL.

This clone has just one count. This sequence joins TRBV30 and TRBJ1-3; 7 bases fit TRBD1. The germline gives CDR1 GTSNPN, CDR2 SVGIG (reference sequence). The CDR3 contains 14 residues. The junction had 3 bases not matched to a gene; V was cut back by 4 bases and J by 0 bases. The CDR3 DNA follows: TGTGCCTGGACACAGGGGTACTCTGGAAACACCATATATTTT. It encodes CAWTQGYSGNTIYF.

The CDR3 region is CAISVLSRLAGGTGELFF. CDR3 coding DNA: TGTGCCATCAGTGTGCTCAGTCGGCTAGCGGGAGGCACCGGGGAGCTGTTTTTT. The rearrangement links TRBV10-3 to TRBJ2-2; 11 bases are a match to TRBD2. The CDR3 is 18 amino acids. CDR1 is ENHRY and CDR2 is SYGVKD in the germline V gene. Trimming removed 4 bases from V and 4 bases from J; junction bases left unmatched: 11.

The chain has TRBV5-1 and TRBJ1-2; D is perhaps TRBD1 (5 bases). The CDR3 is made up of 14 amino acids. Trimming cost V 2 bases and J 8 bases, with 16 bases left between them. Germline V lookup: CDR1 SGHRS, CDR2 YFSETQ. This chain's CDR3 is CASSFDRQWGGYTF. The CDR3 DNA sequence: TGCGCCAGCAGCTTTGACAGACAGTGGGGCGGCTACACCTTC. Variable domain in full (rest from reference TRBV5-1 and TRBJ1-2): KAGVTQTPRYLIKTRGQQVTLSCSPISGHRSVSWYQQTPGQGLQFLFEYFSETQRNKGNFPGRFSGRQFSNSRSEMNVSTLELGDSALYLCASSFDRQWGGYTFGSGTRLTVV.

This chain uses TRBV19 with TRBJ2-3; 9 bases fit TRBD2. Per the germline V gene, CDR1 is LNHDA and CDR2 is SQIVND (reference sequence). After removal of 4 bases from V and 6 bases from J, the junction contained 5 bases not matched to a gene. The CDR3 extends over 14 amino acids. CDR3 DNA sequence: TGTGCCAGTAGTAGCGGGAGGGCCTCTGATACGCAGTATTTT. This gives the protein CASSSGRASDTQYF.

The genes are TRBV13 and TRBJ2-2; 10 bases align to TRBD2. The CDR3 contains 15 residues. In germline, CDR1 is PRHDT, CDR2 FYEKMQ (reference sequence). J gave up 5 bases and V 1 base, and 1 base lay outside the gene matches. The CDR3 nucleotides are TGTGCCAGCAGCTTAGCGGGACTAGCGACCGGGGAGCTGTTTTTT. It codes for CASSLAGLATGELFF.

This chain links TRBV9 with TRBJ2-6; D may be TRBD1 (5 bases). The CDR3 length is 15 residues. The V gene lost 0 bases and the J gene lost 4 bases, with 8 bases spanning the gap. Germline loops: CDR1 SGDLS, CDR2 YYNGEE. In DNA, the CDR3 is TGTGCCAGCAGCGTAGAGGGGAACGGGGCCAACGTCCTGACTTTC. Its translation: CASSVEGNGANVLTF.

This rearrangement joins TRBV10-2 to TRBJ2-1; 8 nucleotides match TRBD2. The CDR3 runs to 14 residues. The V segment lost 6 bases and the J segment 2 bases; nucleotides outside the gene matches: 3. Looked up from germline, CDR1 is WSHSY and CDR2 is SAAADI. The CDR3 region is CASRDSGTYNEQFF. In DNA, the CDR3 is TGCGCCAGCAGGGATAGCGGGACCTACAATGAGCAGTTCTTC.

The chain has TRBV30 and TRBJ2-2, with 8 bases matching TRBD1. In germline, CDR1 is GTSNPN, CDR2 SVGIG (reference sequence). The V gene end was trimmed by 1 base and the J gene end by 2 bases; junction bases not matched to a gene: 15. This CDR3 contains 19 residues. CDR3 bases: TGTGCCTGGAGTGATACTTCCCCTGGGACAGGACTAAACACCGGGGAGCTGTTTTTT. This sequence encodes CAWSDTSPGTGLNTGELFF.

V is TRBV24-1 and J is TRBJ1-5; weak D call: TRBD1 (5 bases). Germline V gene data show CDR1 as KGHDR and CDR2 as SFDVKD. The V and J ends lost 7 bases and 1 base respectively, with 16 bases between them. The CDR3 loop spans 16 amino acids. The CDR3 DNA sequence: TGTGCCACCAGAGACCCTGGACAAAAGAGCAATCAGCCCCAGCATTTT. Its protein is CATRDPGQKSNQPQHF.

The V and J genes are TRBV19 and TRBJ2-5; maybe TRBD1 (5 bases). The CDR3 contains 13 residues. Per the germline V gene, CDR1 is LNHDA and CDR2 is SQIVND (reference sequence). V dropped 3 bases and J dropped 2 bases, with 7 bases sitting between them. The CDR3 DNA sequence: TGTGCCAGTAGTATCCGGACACAAGAGACCCAGTACTTC. Translation: CASSIRTQETQYF.

The genes are TRBV5-1 and TRBJ1-2, with D unresolved. The V gene lost 3 bases and the J gene lost 4 bases, with 19 bases spanning the gap. From germline, CDR1 is SGHRS and CDR2 YFSETQ. CDR3 length: 16 amino acids. CDR3 amino acids: CASSSEDVGPLYGYTF. CDR3 coding DNA: TGCGCCAGCAGCTCGGAGGACGTTGGGCCTCTCTATGGCTACACCTTC.

This clone came up once. This rearrangement joins TRBV7-9 to TRBJ1-1, with TRBD1 matching 8 bases. Losses at the gene ends were 5 bases for V and 1 base for J; bases not matched to a gene: 6. The germline V gene encodes CDR1 SEHNR and CDR2 FQNEAQ (reference sequence). The CDR3 consists of 15 residues. CDR3 nucleotide sequence: TGTGCCAGCAGCCTAAACACAGGGGGGAACACTGAAGCTTTCTTT. As protein: CASSLNTGGNTEAFF. Full variable domain (outside the CDR3, taken from reference TRBV7-9 and TRBJ1-1): DTGVSQNPRHKITKRGQNVTFRCDPISEHNRLYWYRQTLGQGPEFLTYFQNEAQLEKSRLLSDRFSAERPKGSFSTLEIQRTEQGDSAMYLCASSLNTGGNTEAFFGQGTRLTVV.

V is TRBV4-3 and J is TRBJ2-1; 7 bases map to TRBD2. Germline V gene sequence: CDR1 LGHNA, CDR2 YSLEER. The CDR3 spans 15 residues. V lost 0 bases, J lost 2 bases, and 1 base stayed unmatched. The CDR3 bases are TGCGCCAGCAGCCAAGATCGGGGGGCCTACAATGAGCAGTTCTTC. Protein product: CASSQDRGAYNEQFF.

This chain uses TRBV29-1 with TRBJ2-3; TRBD1 matches 9 bases. The CDR3 loop spans 15 amino acids. The J segment lost 2 bases and the V segment lost 5 bases, leaving 8 bases of the junction unmatched. Germline CDR1 SQVTM, CDR2 ANQGSEA. CDR3 nucleotide sequence: TGCAGCGTTAAACTCGGACAGGGGCACACAGATACGCAGTATTTT. Its translation is CSVKLGQGHTDTQYF.

The chain carries TRBV11-3 and TRBJ1-1, with TRBD1 as a possible D gene (5 bases). With 4 bases removed from V and 7 bases from J, the gap between germline ends came to 19 bases. Per the germline V gene, CDR1 is SGHNT and CDR2 is YENEEA. This CDR3 is built from 15 residues. CDR3 region: CASSSARPVTGEAFF. The CDR3 DNA is TGTGCCAGCAGCTCGGCCCGGCCGGTAACAGGTGAAGCTTTCTTT.

The rearrangement links TRBV7-9 to TRBJ1-5, with TRBD1 matching 10 bases. Germline CDR1 and CDR2: SEHNR and FQNEAQ (reference sequence). V trimming: 5 bases; J trimming: 4 bases; junction bases outside the gene matches: 2. The CDR3 runs to 14 residues. CDR3: CASSEGQGNQPQHF. The CDR3 bases are TGTGCCAGCAGCGAGGGACAGGGGAATCAGCCCCAGCATTTT.

This clone was observed once. The chain links TRBV6-2 or TRBV6-3 to TRBJ1-3; the D gene is possibly TRBD1 (5 bases). Germline-derived CDR1 and CDR2 are MNHEY and SVGEGT. The CDR3 spans 15 residues. Trimming pared 2 bases from V and 2 bases from J, leaving 10 bases between. The CDR3 DNA reads TGTGCCAGCAGTTACCCCGTGGGGCCTGGAAACACCATATATTTT. Its protein product is CASSYPVGPGNTIYF.

This clone was seen a handful of times. The chain employs TRBV5-4 and TRBJ2-2; the D gene is possibly TRBD2 (5 bases). The CDR3 length is 14 residues. With 0 bases removed from V and 4 bases from J, the gap between germline ends came to 7 bases. Looked up from germline, CDR1 is SGHNT and CDR2 is YYREEE (reference sequence). CDR3 in DNA: TGTGCCAGCAGCTTGGTTGGGAGCACCGGGGAGCTGTTTTTT. It translates to CASSLVGSTGELFF.